The rows below give T cell receptor beta chains drawn from one sample of a study of shared clonotypes between healthy human individuals. Measured with immunoSEQ multiplex PCR; TCRdb has only the in-frame clones, and not every one. There are fewer than 350,000 clones in the sample; around 87% occur only once, and roughly 16% lies in the top ten. Specimen: memory CD8+ T cells sorted from blood. The receptors were sampled from a man aged 18 to 29 in good health. Each CDR3 is given with its conserved first and last residue. The order of the fields is CDR3 protein, V gene, J gene.

cdr3_aa: CASSEVNYEQYF
v_call: TRBV6-1
j_call: TRBJ2-7

cdr3_aa: CASSQPTRPEAFF
v_call: TRBV4-1
j_call: TRBJ1-1

cdr3_aa: CASSPPAGTEAFF
v_call: TRBV5-5
j_call: TRBJ1-1

cdr3_aa: CASGDRDVLGNQPQHF
v_call: TRBV19
j_call: TRBJ1-5

cdr3_aa: CASSFGGSDYEQYF
v_call: TRBV27
j_call: TRBJ2-7

cdr3_aa: CASSFRVAGELFF
v_call: TRBV28
j_call: TRBJ2-2

cdr3_aa: CASSQGPEAFF
v_call: TRBV5-6
j_call: TRBJ1-1

cdr3_aa: CASSPGGSAYEQYF
v_call: TRBV9
j_call: TRBJ2-7

cdr3_aa: CASSLGVSGTGYTGELFF
v_call: TRBV7-9
j_call: TRBJ2-2

cdr3_aa: CATTDSYGYTF
v_call: TRBV19
j_call: TRBJ1-2

cdr3_aa: CASSERREWQDEQYF
v_call: TRBV25-1
j_call: TRBJ2-7

cdr3_aa: CASSADTSTNEKLFF
v_call: TRBV13
j_call: TRBJ1-4

cdr3_aa: CASSSPLGLNTDTQYF
v_call: TRBV28
j_call: TRBJ2-3

cdr3_aa: CASSFSTGRTYEQYF
v_call: TRBV27
j_call: TRBJ2-7

cdr3_aa: CASSPPDRAYEQYF
v_call: TRBV5-8
j_call: TRBJ2-7

cdr3_aa: CASSQEPPVGGTEAFF
v_call: TRBV4-1
j_call: TRBJ1-1

cdr3_aa: CASSTPYVAGSYEQYF
v_call: TRBV27
j_call: TRBJ2-7

cdr3_aa: CASSFMGDYEQYF
v_call: TRBV27
j_call: TRBJ2-7

cdr3_aa: CASSPPAKAFF
v_call: TRBV2
j_call: TRBJ1-1

cdr3_aa: CASSQEGELANYGYTF
v_call: TRBV4-1
j_call: TRBJ1-2

cdr3_aa: CASSVGLSSEQYF
v_call: TRBV9
j_call: TRBJ2-7

cdr3_aa: CASSQYPGVTYEQYF
v_call: TRBV2
j_call: TRBJ2-7

cdr3_aa: CASSLGTLVTEAFF
v_call: TRBV7-8
j_call: TRBJ1-1

cdr3_aa: CASSFNVGDSYNEQFF
v_call: TRBV7-8
j_call: TRBJ2-1

cdr3_aa: CASSLLAGAAYEQYF
v_call: TRBV5-6
j_call: TRBJ2-7

cdr3_aa: CASSPRETSGRADNEQFF
v_call: TRBV28
j_call: TRBJ2-1

cdr3_aa: CASSHRDSYQPQHF
v_call: TRBV2
j_call: TRBJ1-5

cdr3_aa: CASSLGGGSTYEQYF
v_call: TRBV5-1
j_call: TRBJ2-7

cdr3_aa: CASSLENERNEQFF
v_call: TRBV7-8
j_call: TRBJ2-1

cdr3_aa: CASSLVFGSTRDVLPLHF
v_call: TRBV11-2
j_call: TRBJ1-6

cdr3_aa: CATSTWDSEQFF
v_call: TRBV15
j_call: TRBJ2-1

cdr3_aa: CASSEGTSSVETQYF
v_call: TRBV9
j_call: TRBJ2-5

cdr3_aa: CASRPASSARYEQYF
v_call: TRBV7-9
j_call: TRBJ2-7

cdr3_aa: CASSVGTGELFF
v_call: TRBV9
j_call: TRBJ2-2

cdr3_aa: CASSRRGARRTQYF
v_call: TRBV18
j_call: TRBJ2-5

cdr3_aa: CASSLLAGEGTGELFF
v_call: TRBV4-2
j_call: TRBJ2-2

cdr3_aa: CASMGARETQYF
v_call: TRBV19
j_call: TRBJ2-5

cdr3_aa: CASSPGIRSYNEQFF
v_call: TRBV7-3
j_call: TRBJ2-1

cdr3_aa: CAISTGGAGNIQYF
v_call: TRBV10-3
j_call: TRBJ2-4

cdr3_aa: CASSEGRQGSYEQYF
v_call: TRBV25-1
j_call: TRBJ2-7

cdr3_aa: CASSYRGSGNTIYF
v_call: TRBV6-5
j_call: TRBJ1-3

cdr3_aa: CSVRGTEAFF
v_call: TRBV29-1
j_call: TRBJ1-1

cdr3_aa: CASSTDFTMNTEAFF
v_call: TRBV7-9
j_call: TRBJ1-1

cdr3_aa: CASSLEPEGYTF
v_call: TRBV5-4
j_call: TRBJ1-2

cdr3_aa: CASSLPNPGPTGGYTF
v_call: TRBV13
j_call: TRBJ1-2

cdr3_aa: CASSFSLVYSYEQYF
v_call: TRBV5-1
j_call: TRBJ2-7

cdr3_aa: CASSLGLNGYTF
v_call: TRBV5-6
j_call: TRBJ1-2

cdr3_aa: CAISESVPQDRATYEQYF
v_call: TRBV10-3
j_call: TRBJ2-7

cdr3_aa: CASSNSGDPYEQYF
v_call: TRBV10-1
j_call: TRBJ2-7